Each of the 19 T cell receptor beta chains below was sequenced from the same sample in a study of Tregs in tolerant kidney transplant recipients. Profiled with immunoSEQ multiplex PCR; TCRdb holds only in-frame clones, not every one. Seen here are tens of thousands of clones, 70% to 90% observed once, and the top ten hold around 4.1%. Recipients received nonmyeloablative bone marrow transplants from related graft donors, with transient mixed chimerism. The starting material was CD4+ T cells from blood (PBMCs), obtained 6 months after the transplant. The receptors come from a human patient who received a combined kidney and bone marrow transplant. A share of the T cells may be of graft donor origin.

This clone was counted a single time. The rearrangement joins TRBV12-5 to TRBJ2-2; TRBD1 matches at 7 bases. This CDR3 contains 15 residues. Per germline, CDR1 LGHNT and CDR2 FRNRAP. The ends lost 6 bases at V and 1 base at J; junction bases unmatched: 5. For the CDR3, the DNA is TGTGCTAGTGGACCCGGGACAGAGAACACCGGGGAGCTGTTTTTT. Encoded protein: CASGPGTENTGELFF.

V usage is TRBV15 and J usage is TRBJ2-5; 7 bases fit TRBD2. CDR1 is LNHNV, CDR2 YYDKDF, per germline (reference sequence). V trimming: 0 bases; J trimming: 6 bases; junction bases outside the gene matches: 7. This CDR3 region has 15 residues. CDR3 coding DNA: TGTGCCACCAGCAGAGATCGCCGGGAGGAGCAGACCCAGTACTTC. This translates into CATSRDRREEQTQYF.

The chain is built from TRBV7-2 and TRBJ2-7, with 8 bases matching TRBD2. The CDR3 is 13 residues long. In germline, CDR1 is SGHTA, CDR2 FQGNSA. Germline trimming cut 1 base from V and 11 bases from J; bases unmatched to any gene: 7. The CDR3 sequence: CASSLGPAREEYF. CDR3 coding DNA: TGTGCCAGCAGCTTAGGTCCGGCGCGGGAGGAGTACTTC.

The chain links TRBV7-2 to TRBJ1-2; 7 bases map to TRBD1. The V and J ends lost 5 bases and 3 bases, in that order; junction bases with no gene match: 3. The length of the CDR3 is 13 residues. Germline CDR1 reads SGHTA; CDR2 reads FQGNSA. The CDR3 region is CASSRDRDYGYTF. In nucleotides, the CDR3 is TGTGCCAGCAGCCGAGACAGGGACTATGGCTACACCTTC.

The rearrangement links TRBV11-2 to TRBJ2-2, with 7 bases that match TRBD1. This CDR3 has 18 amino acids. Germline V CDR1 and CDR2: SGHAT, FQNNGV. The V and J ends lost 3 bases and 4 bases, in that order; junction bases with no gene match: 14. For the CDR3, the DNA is TGTGCCAGCAGCTTCCTTGTGCGTCACAGGGGTAGCACCGGGGAGCTGTTTTTT. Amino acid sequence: CASSFLVRHRGSTGELFF. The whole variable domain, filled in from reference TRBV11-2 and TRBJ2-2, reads EAGVAQSPRYKIIEKRQSVAFWCNPISGHATLYWYQQILGQGPKLLIQFQNNGVVDDSQLPKDRFSAERLKGVDSTLKIQPAKLEDSAVYLCASSFLVRHRGSTGELFFGEGSRLTVL.

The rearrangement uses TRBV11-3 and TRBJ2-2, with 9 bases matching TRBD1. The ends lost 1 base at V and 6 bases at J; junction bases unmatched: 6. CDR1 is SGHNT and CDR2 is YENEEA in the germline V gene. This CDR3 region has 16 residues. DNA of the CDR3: TGTGCCAGCAGCTTAGGGGACAGGGCGGTTCCCGGGGAGCTGTTTTTT. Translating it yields CASSLGDRAVPGELFF.

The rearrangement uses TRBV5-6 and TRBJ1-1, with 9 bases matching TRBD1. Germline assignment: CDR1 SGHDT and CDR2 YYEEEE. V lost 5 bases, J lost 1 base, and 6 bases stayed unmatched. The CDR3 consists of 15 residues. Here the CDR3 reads CASSQDRGKNTEAFF. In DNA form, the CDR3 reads TGTGCCAGCAGTCAAGACAGGGGGAAGAACACTGAAGCTTTCTTT. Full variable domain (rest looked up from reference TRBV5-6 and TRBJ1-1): DAGVTQSPTHLIKTRGQQVTLRCSPKSGHDTVSWYQQALGQGPQFIFQYYEEEERQRGNFPDRFSGHQFPNYSSELNVNALLLGDSALYLCASSQDRGKNTEAFFGQGTRLTVV.

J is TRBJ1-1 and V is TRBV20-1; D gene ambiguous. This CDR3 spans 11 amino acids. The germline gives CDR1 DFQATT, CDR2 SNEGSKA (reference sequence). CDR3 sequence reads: CSPSTGTEAFF. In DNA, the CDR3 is TGCAGCCCTAGTACCGGCACTGAAGCTTTCTTT.

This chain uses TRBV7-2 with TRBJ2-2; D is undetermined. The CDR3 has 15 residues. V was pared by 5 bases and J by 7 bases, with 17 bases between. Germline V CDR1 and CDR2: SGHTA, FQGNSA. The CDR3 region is CASSARLRSVGELFF. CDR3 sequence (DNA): TGTGCCAGCAGCGCCCGGTTAAGGAGTGTCGGGGAGCTGTTTTTT.

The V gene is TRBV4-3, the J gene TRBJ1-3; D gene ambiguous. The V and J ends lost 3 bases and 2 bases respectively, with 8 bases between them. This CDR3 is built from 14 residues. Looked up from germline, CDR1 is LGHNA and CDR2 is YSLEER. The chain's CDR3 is CASSHRSTGNTIYF. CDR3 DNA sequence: TGCGCCAGCAGCCACCGGTCGACTGGAAACACCATATATTTT.

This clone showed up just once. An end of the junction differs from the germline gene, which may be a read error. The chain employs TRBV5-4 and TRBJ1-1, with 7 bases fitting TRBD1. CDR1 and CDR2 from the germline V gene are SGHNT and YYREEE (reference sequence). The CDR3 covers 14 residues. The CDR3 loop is CVSTRQGLYTEAFF. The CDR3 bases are TGTGTCAGCACAAGACAGGGATTGTACACTGAAGCTTTCTTT.

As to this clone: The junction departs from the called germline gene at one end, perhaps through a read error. CDR3 amino acids: CASSFNPLGTGGSYF. In DNA, the CDR3 is TGTGCCAGCAGCTTTAACCCTCTAGGGACAGGGGGCTCTTACTTC. The J gene is TRBJ1-2, the V gene TRBV7-2; 12 bases are a match to TRBD1. Germline-derived CDR1 and CDR2 are SGHTA and FQGNSA. The CDR3 length is 15 residues.

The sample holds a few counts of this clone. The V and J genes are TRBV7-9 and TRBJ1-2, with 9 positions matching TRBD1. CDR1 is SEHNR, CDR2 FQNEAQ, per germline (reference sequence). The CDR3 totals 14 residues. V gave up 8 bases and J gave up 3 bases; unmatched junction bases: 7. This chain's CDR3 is CASRRQGVDYGYTF. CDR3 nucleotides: TGTGCCAGCCGTCGACAGGGGGTTGACTATGGCTACACCTTC. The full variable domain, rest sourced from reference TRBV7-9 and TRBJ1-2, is DTGVSQNPRHKITKRGQNVTFRCDPISEHNRLYWYRQTLGQGPEFLTYFQNEAQLEKSRLLSDRFSAERPKGSFSTLEIQRTEQGDSAMYLCASRRQGVDYGYTFGSGTRLTVV.

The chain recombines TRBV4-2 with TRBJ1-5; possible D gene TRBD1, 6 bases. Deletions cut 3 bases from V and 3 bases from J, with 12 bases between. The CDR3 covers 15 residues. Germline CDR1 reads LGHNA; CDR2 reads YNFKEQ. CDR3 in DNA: TGTGCCAGCAGCCAGACAGGTCAGATCAATCAGCCCCAGCATTTT. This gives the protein CASSQTGQINQPQHF.

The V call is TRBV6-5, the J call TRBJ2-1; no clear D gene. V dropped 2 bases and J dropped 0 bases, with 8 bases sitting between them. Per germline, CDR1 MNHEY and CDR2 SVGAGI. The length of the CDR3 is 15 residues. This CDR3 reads CASSYGGSSYNEQFF. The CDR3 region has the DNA TGTGCCAGCAGTTACGGCGGAAGCTCCTACAATGAGCAGTTCTTC.

CDR3 protein: CASREQGSHETQYF. CDR3 in DNA: TGTGCCAGCAGGGAACAGGGTAGTCATGAGACCCAGTACTTC. The rearrangement uses TRBV28 and TRBJ2-5, with D perhaps matching TRBD1 (6 bases). Per the germline V gene, CDR1 is MDHEN and CDR2 is SYDVKM. With 6 bases removed from V and 5 bases from J, the gap between germline ends came to 16 bases. The CDR3 consists of 14 residues.

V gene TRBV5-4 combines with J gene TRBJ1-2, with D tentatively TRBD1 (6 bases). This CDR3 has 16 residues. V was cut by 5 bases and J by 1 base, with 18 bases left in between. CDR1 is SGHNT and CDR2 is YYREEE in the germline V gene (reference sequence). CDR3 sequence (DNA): TGTGCCAGCAGTCGAGCCGGGACACGTTTTAACTATGGCTACACCTTC. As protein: CASSRAGTRFNYGYTF. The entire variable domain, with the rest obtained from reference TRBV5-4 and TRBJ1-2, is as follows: ETGVTQSPTHLIKTRGQQVTLRCSSQSGHNTVSWYQQALGQGPQFIFQYYREEENGRGNFPPRFSGLQFPNYSSELNVNALELDDSALYLCASSRAGTRFNYGYTFGSGTRLTVV.

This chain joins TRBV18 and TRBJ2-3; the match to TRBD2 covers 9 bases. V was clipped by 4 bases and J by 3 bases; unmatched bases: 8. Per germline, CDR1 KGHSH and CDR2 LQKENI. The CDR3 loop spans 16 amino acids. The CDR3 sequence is CASSQLALAGTDTQYF. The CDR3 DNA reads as TGTGCCAGCTCACAACTAGCCCTAGCGGGGACAGATACGCAGTATTTT.

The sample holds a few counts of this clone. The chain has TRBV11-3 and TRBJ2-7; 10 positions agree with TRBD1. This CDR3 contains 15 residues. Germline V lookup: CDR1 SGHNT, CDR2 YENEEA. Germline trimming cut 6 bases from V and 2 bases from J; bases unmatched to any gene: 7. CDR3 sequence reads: CASSRGGTGAYEQYF. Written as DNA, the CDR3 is TGTGCCAGCAGTCGGGGGGGGACAGGGGCCTACGAGCAGTACTTC. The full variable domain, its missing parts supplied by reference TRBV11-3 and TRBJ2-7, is EAGVVQSPRYKIIEKKQPVAFWCNPISGHNTLYWYLQNLGQGPELLIRYENEEAVDDSQLPKDRFSAERLKGVDSTLKIQPAELGDSAVYLCASSRGGTGAYEQYFGPGTRLTVT.